This TCR beta chain came from a study of PD-1 blockade in classical Hodgkin lymphoma (TCRdb year 2020). Notes on the research overall: The study used TCR beta sequencing and CyTOF to define a peripheral blood immune signature of response to PD-1 blockade in classical Hodgkin lymphoma. Overall study outcomes, separate from this receptor: Baseline TCR diversity was reported as lower in newly diagnosed patients than in healthy donors, and lower still in relapsed/refractory patients. The study was limited to a single clinical trial cohort, and causes of repertoire differences, possibly disease activity or prior therapy, remained undefined.

What this sample's time point label stands for: newly diagnosed, previously untreated cHL patient sample. Magnetic negative selection with a Miltenyi CD8+ T cell isolation kit was used to purify CD8+ T cells from thawed PBMCs. As a comparison group for the relapsed/refractory trial patients, PBMCs from patients with newly diagnosed, previously untreated classical Hodgkin lymphoma were sequenced. Peripheral blood was collected in 8 mL Vacutainer Cell Preparation Tubes, from which PBMCs were isolated by centrifugation and then cryopreserved. Purified CD4+ and CD8+ fractions were prepared only for cases with an additional available PBMC sample. Magnetically labelled cells were depleted on LS columns in a quadroMACS separator, and the flow-through was collected as the purified fraction. On this clone: Its antigen remains undetermined. The sample holds no much larger clone one base away, and base qualities are not on file.

Genomic DNA was isolated using the Qiagen DNeasy kit from unsorted PBMCs as well as from negatively selected CD4+ and CD8+ fractions. Amplification of TCR beta CDR3 regions was done by immunoSEQ multiplex PCR with primers that anneal to V and J segments. Amplification bias was minimized using a synthetic immune receptor repertoire, and residual bias was removed computationally after sequencing. The study's own analysis went as follows. Custom Python scripts were used to quantify repertoire diversity as the Shannon entropy index. The unsorted, CD4+ and CD8+ repertoires were each analyzed separately, with the exception of combined analyses, where CD4+ and CD8+ sequences were merged in silico. Imported from immuneACCESS, the table was reduced by TCRdb to in-frame sequences with V and J called. These copies leave out some clones; in studies compared against another copy, an unresolved V gene accounts for under half, and the cause of the remainder is not known. The DNA gave D and trimming, while V, J and clone size come from that table. The sample yields some 5,700 clones; 80% to 90% were counted once. Approximately 15% of the sample goes to the ten largest clones.

Measured from the cysteine to the phenylalanine, the CDR3 is 16 residues long. Only CDR3 DNA remains: 48 bases, in frame from the first base. Sequences SQVTM (CDR1) and ANQGSEA (CDR2) are obtained from the germline V gene. Cut back by 5 bases and 0 bases, the V and J ends lie 19 bases apart. The chain is encoded by TRBV29-1 joined to TRBJ1-2; too little of a D gene remains to name it. This receptor was obtained from a human donor with classical Hodgkin lymphoma. Sequenced material: CD8+ T cells from blood. The DNA sequence reads TGCAGCGTTCCAGGTATGAAGGACGGAGCTAACTATGGCTACACCTTC. The resulting protein is CSVPGMKDGANYGYTF.